This T cell receptor beta chain was identified in a study of shared clonotypes between healthy human individuals. Across the whole study: Serving as donors were two women and a few men, whose ages spanned 18 to 49.

The CDR3 length is 15 residues. Trimming took off 0 bases at V and 4 bases at J, with 10 bases between the two ends. Looked up from germline, CDR1 is SNHLY and CDR2 is FYNNEI. Evenly divided among several immunoSEQ plates was the genomic DNA of each subset. The repertoire was sequenced with immunoSEQ multiplex PCR; TCRdb's copy has only in-frame clones and lacks some. The table includes over 850,000 clones, 78% detected once. The study separated CD4+ cells into CD45RA+ naive and CD45RA-negative memory subsets. Worth noting for this clone: This CDR3 is also generated by other DNA sequences in the sample.

The chain has TRBV2 and TRBJ1-3; maybe TRBD1 (5 bases). Sequencing was carried out using memory CD4+ T cells from PBMCs. Sample subset: CD45RA-negative fraction. This receptor was obtained from a man between 18 and 29 years old in good health. Some clones in this sample may be carry-over from other donors' samples. The CDR3 DNA reads TGTGCCAGCAGTGAAGCGGGGGGGTTGGGAAACACCATATATTTT. It is translated as CASSEAGGLGNTIYF. Looking up the rest from reference TRBV2 and TRBJ1-3 gives the full variable domain: EPEVTQTPSHQVTQMGQEVILRCVPISNHLYFYWYRQILGQKVEFLVSFYNNEISEKSEIFDDQFSVERPDGSNFTLKIRSTKLEDSAMYFCASSEAGGLGNTIYFGEGSWLTVV.